This is a list of T cell receptor beta chains from one sample in a study of blood T cell repertoires in COVID-19. Only in-frame clones appear in the TCRdb table, and some are missing; sequencing was by immunoSEQ multiplex PCR. The sample shows under 300,000 clones, around 87% of them seen only once. Sequencing was performed on PBMCs or T cells enriched from blood (not recorded which). The receptors here all came from a woman between 40 and 50 years old with acute COVID-19. Both conserved end residues are part of each CDR3. D genes are given only for firm matches. The listing skips clone size in some rows; elsewhere it reads once, few, many or a size class.

V: TRBV29-1; size: NA; D: NA; J: TRBJ2-7; CDR3: CSVGVGANEQYF; DNA: TGCAGCGTTGGGGTGGGGGCCAACGAGCAGTACTTC
V: TRBV11-2; size: NA; D: NA; J: TRBJ1-1; CDR3: CASSSPPGRTAFF; DNA: TGTGCCAGCAGCTCACCTCCGGGGAGGACTGCTTTCTTT
V: TRBV27; size: once; D: TRBD2; J: TRBJ2-3; CDR3: CASSVSGSTDTQYF; DNA: TGTGCCAGCAGCGTTAGCGGGAGCACAGATACGCAGTATTTT
V: TRBV6-5; size: once; D: TRBD1; J: TRBJ1-1; CDR3: CASSTGGAQAFF; DNA: TGTGCCAGCAGTACAGGGGGCGCCCAAGCTTTCTTT
V: TRBV11-3; size: NA; D: TRBD2; J: TRBJ2-2; CDR3: CASSHKTGLAGAGELFF; DNA: TGTGCCAGCAGCCATAAAACGGGACTAGCGGGAGCGGGGGAGCTGTTTTTT
V: TRBV5-6; size: NA; D: TRBD2; J: TRBJ2-7; CDR3: CASSSLAGGPYEQYF; DNA: TGTGCCAGCAGCTCTCTAGCGGGAGGCCCCTACGAGCAGTACTTC
V: TRBV29-1; size: NA; D: TRBD1; J: TRBJ2-1; CDR3: CSAPGQGMNEQFF; DNA: TGCAGCGCACCGGGACAGGGTATGAATGAGCAGTTCTTC
V: TRBV25-1; size: NA; D: NA; J: TRBJ1-1; CDR3: CASSTGIAEAFF; DNA: TGTGCCAGCAGTACGGGGATCGCTGAAGCTTTCTTT
V: TRBV19; size: once; D: TRBD2; J: TRBJ2-1; CDR3: CASSTSGVSYNEQFF; DNA: TGTGCCAGTAGTACTAGCGGGGTCTCCTACAATGAGCAGTTCTTC
V: TRBV20-1; size: NA; D: NA; J: TRBJ1-6; CDR3: CSASEPDSPVNSPLHF; DNA: TGCAGTGCTAGTGAACCTGACAGCCCAGTGAATTCACCCCTCCACTTT
V: TRBV29-1; size: NA; D: TRBD1; J: TRBJ1-2; CDR3: CSVETGTGGLSRGYTF; DNA: TGCAGCGTCGAAACCGGGACAGGGGGCTTGTCGCGGGGCTACACCTTC
V: TRBV19; size: NA; D: NA; J: TRBJ1-5; CDR3: CASSMERGSNQPQHF; DNA: TGTGCCAGTAGTATGGAGAGGGGGAGCAATCAGCCCCAGCATTTT
V: TRBV27; size: NA; D: NA; J: TRBJ2-1; CDR3: CASSPGPVNEQFF; DNA: TGTGCCAGCAGTCCGGGTCCAGTCAATGAGCAGTTCTTC
V: TRBV19; size: NA; D: TRBD2; J: TRBJ2-7; CDR3: CASTNRTGGIFGLAGVYGYEQYF; DNA: TGTGCCAGTACCAACCGGACAGGGGGCATTTTTGGACTAGCGGGAGTGTACGGCTACGAGCAGTACTTC
V: TRBV29-1; size: NA; D: TRBD2; J: TRBJ2-1; CDR3: CSVVRAGSYNEQFF; DNA: TGCAGCGTTGTCCGAGCGGGGTCCTACAATGAGCAGTTCTTC
V: TRBV14; size: NA; D: NA; J: TRBJ1-1; CDR3: CASSRTLNTEAFF; DNA: TGTGCCAGCAGCCGGACTTTGAACACTGAAGCTTTCTTT
V: TRBV28; size: NA; D: TRBD1; J: TRBJ2-7; CDR3: CASSLDRAPSEQYF; DNA: TGTGCCAGCAGTTTGGACAGGGCGCCCTCTGAGCAGTACTTC
V: TRBV15; size: NA; D: TRBD2; J: TRBJ2-1; CDR3: CATSRDLASGPNNEQFF; DNA: TGTGCCACCAGCAGAGATTTGGCTAGCGGGCCTAACAATGAGCAGTTCTTC
V: TRBV3-1/TRBV3-2; size: once; D: NA; J: TRBJ1-1; CDR3: CASSRAGEAFF; DNA: TGTGCCAGCAGCCGGGCCGGTGAAGCTTTCTTT
V: TRBV6-2/TRBV6-3; size: NA; D: NA; J: TRBJ1-2; CDR3: CASSYSRTVYGYTF; DNA: TGTGCCAGCAGTTACTCCCGGACAGTCTATGGCTACACCTTC
V: TRBV5-8; size: NA; D: NA; J: TRBJ2-7; CDR3: CASSRTGLGLYEQYF; DNA: TGTGCCAGCAGCCGTACCGGACTGGGTCTCTACGAGCAGTACTTC
V: TRBV27; size: NA; D: TRBD1; J: TRBJ2-2; CDR3: CASSPTGVTGELFF; DNA: TGTGCCAGCAGTCCGACAGGGGTCACCGGGGAGCTGTTTTTT
V: TRBV12-3/TRBV12-4; size: few; D: NA; J: TRBJ2-1; CDR3: CASSLNSLGEQFF; DNA: TGTGCCAGCAGTTTAAATAGTCTTGGTGAGCAGTTCTTC
V: TRBV29-1; size: NA; D: TRBD1; J: TRBJ2-6; CDR3: CSVRTGRSGANVLTF; DNA: TGCAGCGTTAGGACAGGTCGCTCTGGGGCCAACGTCCTGACTTTC
V: TRBV7-2; size: NA; D: NA; J: TRBJ2-7; CDR3: CASTIGDIATYSYEQYF; DNA: TGTGCCAGCACTATAGGGGACATCGCAACTTATTCCTACGAGCAGTACTTC
V: TRBV28; size: once; D: TRBD1; J: TRBJ2-7; CDR3: CASSRALQGGYEQYF; DNA: TGTGCCAGCAGTAGGGCATTACAGGGGGGATACGAGCAGTACTTC
V: TRBV29-1; size: NA; D: NA; J: TRBJ2-7; CDR3: CSGRGGGPDEQYF; DNA: TGCAGCGGAAGAGGGGGAGGGCCCGACGAGCAGTACTTC
V: TRBV15; size: NA; D: TRBD2; J: TRBJ2-1; CDR3: CATSRDLSSGILNEQFF; DNA: TGTGCCACCAGCAGAGATCTGTCTAGCGGGATCCTTAATGAGCAGTTCTTC
V: TRBV13; size: NA; D: TRBD1; J: TRBJ2-7; CDR3: CASSLGDRGIWAYEQYF; DNA: TGTGCCAGCAGCTTAGGGGACAGGGGAATCTGGGCCTACGAGCAGTACTTC
V: TRBV6-5; size: NA; D: TRBD2; J: TRBJ2-7; CDR3: CASFSSGSIKQYF; DNA: TGTGCCAGCTTCAGTAGCGGGAGTATCAAGCAGTACTTC
V: TRBV18; size: NA; D: TRBD2; J: TRBJ2-7; CDR3: CASSPRSGSGSYEQYF; DNA: TGTGCCAGCTCACCACGGAGCGGGAGTGGCTCCTACGAGCAGTACTTC
V: TRBV3-1/TRBV3-2; size: NA; D: NA; J: TRBJ2-3; CDR3: CASSQEAPDTQYF; DNA: TGTGCCAGCAGCCAAGAAGCGCCAGATACGCAGTATTTT
V: TRBV24-1; size: NA; D: NA; J: TRBJ1-2; CDR3: CATSDFGAWPPYGYTF; DNA: TGTGCCACCAGTGATTTTGGGGCCTGGCCCCCCTATGGCTACACCTTC
V: TRBV12-5; size: NA; D: NA; J: TRBJ1-2; CDR3: CASGLGDRSVNYGYTF; DNA: TGTGCTAGTGGTTTGGGCGACCGTAGCGTAAACTATGGCTACACCTTC
V: TRBV5-4; size: NA; D: TRBD2; J: TRBJ2-3; CDR3: CASSLLSGRRADTQYF; DNA: TGTGCCAGCAGCTTACTTAGCGGGAGAAGGGCAGATACGCAGTATTTT
V: TRBV29-1; size: NA; D: TRBD1; J: TRBJ1-2; CDR3: CSATQGAGGYTF; DNA: TGCAGCGCGACTCAGGGGGCGGGCGGCTACACCTTC
V: TRBV5-1; size: few; D: TRBD1; J: TRBJ2-2; CDR3: CASSSGTGNTGELFF; DNA: TGCGCCAGCAGCTCCGGGACAGGGAACACCGGGGAGCTGTTTTTT
V: TRBV4-1; size: NA; D: NA; J: TRBJ2-7; CDR3: CASSRGLVGSYYEQYF; DNA: TGCGCCAGCAGCCGCGGACTTGTCGGGTCTTACTACGAGCAGTACTTC
V: TRBV21-1; size: NA; D: NA; J: TRBJ2-3; CDR3: CASSKGSGQNTDTQYF; DNA: TGTGCCAGCAGCAAAGGGTCGGGACAGAACACAGATACGCAGTATTTT
V: TRBV29-1; size: NA; D: TRBD1; J: TRBJ2-2; CDR3: CSALDRAELFF; DNA: TGCAGCGCTTTAGACAGGGCTGAGCTGTTTTTT
V: TRBV29-1; size: few; D: TRBD2; J: TRBJ2-7; CDR3: CSVTGTNIGGSIYEQYF; DNA: TGCAGCGTAACGGGTACGAATATAGGCGGGAGTATCTACGAGCAGTACTTC
V: TRBV19; size: NA; D: NA; J: TRBJ1-2; CDR3: CASTSTGRAGGGYTF; DNA: TGTGCCAGTACTTCGACCGGGCGTGCGGGAGGTGGCTACACCTTC
V: TRBV5-8; size: NA; D: TRBD1; J: TRBJ1-1; CDR3: CASSLYRYRGQRNTEAFF; DNA: TGTGCCAGCAGCCTGTACAGATACAGGGGGCAGCGGAACACTGAAGCTTTCTTT
V: TRBV15; size: NA; D: NA; J: TRBJ1-1; CDR3: CATSRAGPDTEAFF; DNA: TGTGCCACCAGCAGAGCAGGGCCGGACACTGAAGCTTTCTTT
V: TRBV14; size: NA; D: TRBD2; J: TRBJ2-7; CDR3: CASSQGWGTSDYEQYF; DNA: TGTGCCAGCAGCCAAGGGTGGGGGACTAGCGACTACGAGCAGTACTTC
V: TRBV19; size: NA; D: TRBD2; J: TRBJ2-1; CDR3: CASSPGLAGVRNEQFF; DNA: TGTGCCAGTAGTCCGGGACTAGCGGGAGTGAGGAATGAGCAGTTCTTC